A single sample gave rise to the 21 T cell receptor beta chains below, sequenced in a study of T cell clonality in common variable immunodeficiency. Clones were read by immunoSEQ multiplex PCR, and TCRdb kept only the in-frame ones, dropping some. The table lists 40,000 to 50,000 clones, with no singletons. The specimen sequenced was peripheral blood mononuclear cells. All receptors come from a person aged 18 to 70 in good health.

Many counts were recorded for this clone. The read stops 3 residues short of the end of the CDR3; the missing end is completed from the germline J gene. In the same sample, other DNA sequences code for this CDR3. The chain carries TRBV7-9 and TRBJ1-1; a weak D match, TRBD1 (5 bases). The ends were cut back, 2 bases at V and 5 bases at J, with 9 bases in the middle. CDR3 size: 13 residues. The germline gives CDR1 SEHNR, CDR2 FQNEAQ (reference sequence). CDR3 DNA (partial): TGTGCCAGCAGCTTACAGGGAGGTACTGAA. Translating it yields CASSLQGGTE. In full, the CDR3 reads CASSLQGGTEAFF.

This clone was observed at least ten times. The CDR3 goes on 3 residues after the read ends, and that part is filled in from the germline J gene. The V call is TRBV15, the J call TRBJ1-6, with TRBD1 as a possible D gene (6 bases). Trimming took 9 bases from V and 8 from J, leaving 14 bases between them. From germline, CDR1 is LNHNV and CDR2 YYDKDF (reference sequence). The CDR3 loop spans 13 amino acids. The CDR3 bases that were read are TGTGCCACGACCAACAGGGTGGATTCACCC. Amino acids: CATTNRVDSP. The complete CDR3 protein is CATTNRVDSPLHF.

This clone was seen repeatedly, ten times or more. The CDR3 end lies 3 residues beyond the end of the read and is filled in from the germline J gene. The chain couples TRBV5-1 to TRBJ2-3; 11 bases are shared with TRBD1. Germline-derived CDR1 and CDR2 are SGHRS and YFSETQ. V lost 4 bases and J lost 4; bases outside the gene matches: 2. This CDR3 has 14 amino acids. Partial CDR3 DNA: TGCGCCAGCAGCGTGGGACAGGGGGCAGATACG. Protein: CASSVGQGADT. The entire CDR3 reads CASSVGQGADTQYF.

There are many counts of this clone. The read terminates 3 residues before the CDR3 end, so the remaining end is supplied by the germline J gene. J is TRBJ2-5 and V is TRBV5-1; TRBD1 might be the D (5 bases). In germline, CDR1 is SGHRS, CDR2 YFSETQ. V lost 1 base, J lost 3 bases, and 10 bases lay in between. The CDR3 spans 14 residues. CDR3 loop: CASSLRQTEETQYF. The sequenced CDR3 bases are TGCGCCAGCAGCTTGAGACAGACAGAAGAGACC.

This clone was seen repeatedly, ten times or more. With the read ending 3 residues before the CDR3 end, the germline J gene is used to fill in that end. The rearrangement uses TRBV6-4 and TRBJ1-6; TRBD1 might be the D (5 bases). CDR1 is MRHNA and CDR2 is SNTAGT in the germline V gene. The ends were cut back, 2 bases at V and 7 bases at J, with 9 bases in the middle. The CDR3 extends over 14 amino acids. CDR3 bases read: TGTGCCAGCAGTGACAGGGGCGAGAATTCACCC. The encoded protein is CASSDRGENSP. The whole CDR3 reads CASSDRGENSPLHF.

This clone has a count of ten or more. The CDR3: CASSATRTSNQPQHF. The sequenced CDR3 bases are TGTGCCAGCAGTGCCACAAGGACATCGAATCAGCCC. V usage is TRBV6-1 and J usage is TRBJ1-5; D may be TRBD1 (5 bases). The CDR3 is cut off 3 residues early in the read; its end comes from the germline J gene. The CDR3 covers 15 residues. V was clipped by 4 bases and J by 4 bases, with 14 bases between them. Germline assignment: CDR1 MNHNS and CDR2 SASEGT.

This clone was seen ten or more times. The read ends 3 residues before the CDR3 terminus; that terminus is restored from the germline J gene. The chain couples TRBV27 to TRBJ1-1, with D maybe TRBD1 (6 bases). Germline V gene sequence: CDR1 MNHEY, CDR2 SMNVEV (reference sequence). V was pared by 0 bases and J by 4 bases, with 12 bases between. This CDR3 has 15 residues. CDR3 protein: CASSLSRGAGTEAFF. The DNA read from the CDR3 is TGTGCCAGCAGTTTATCGCGGGGGGCGGGCACTGAA.

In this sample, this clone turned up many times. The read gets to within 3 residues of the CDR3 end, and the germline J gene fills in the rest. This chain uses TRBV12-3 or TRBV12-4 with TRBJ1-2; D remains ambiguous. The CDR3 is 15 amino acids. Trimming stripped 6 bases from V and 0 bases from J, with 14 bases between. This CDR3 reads CASSRSVIANYGYTF. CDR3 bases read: TGTGCCAGCAGCCGGTCCGTAATTGCTAACTATGGC.

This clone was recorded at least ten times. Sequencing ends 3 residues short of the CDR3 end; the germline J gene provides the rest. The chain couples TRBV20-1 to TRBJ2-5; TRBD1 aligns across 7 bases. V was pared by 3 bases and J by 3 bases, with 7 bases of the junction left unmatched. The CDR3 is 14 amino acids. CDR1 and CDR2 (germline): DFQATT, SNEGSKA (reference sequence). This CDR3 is CSASLGQAKETQYF. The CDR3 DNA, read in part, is TGCAGTGCTAGTTTAGGACAGGCGAAAGAGACC.

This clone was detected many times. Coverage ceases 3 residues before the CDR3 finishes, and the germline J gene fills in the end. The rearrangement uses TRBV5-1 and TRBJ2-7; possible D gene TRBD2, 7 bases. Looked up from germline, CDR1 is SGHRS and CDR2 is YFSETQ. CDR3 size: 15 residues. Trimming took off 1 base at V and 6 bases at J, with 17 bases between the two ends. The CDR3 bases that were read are TGCGCCAGCAGCTTGAACCGGGGGGACAATTCCGAG. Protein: CASSLNRGDNSE. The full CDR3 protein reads CASSLNRGDNSEQYF.

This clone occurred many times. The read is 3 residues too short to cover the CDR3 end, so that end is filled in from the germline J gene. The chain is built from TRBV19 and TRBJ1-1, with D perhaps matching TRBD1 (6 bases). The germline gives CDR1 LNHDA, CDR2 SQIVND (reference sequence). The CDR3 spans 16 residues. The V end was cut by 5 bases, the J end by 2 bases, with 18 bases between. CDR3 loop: CASSRNLGGRNTEAFF. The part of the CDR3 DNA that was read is TGTGCCAGTAGTCGAAACTTGGGGGGGCGCAACACTGAA.

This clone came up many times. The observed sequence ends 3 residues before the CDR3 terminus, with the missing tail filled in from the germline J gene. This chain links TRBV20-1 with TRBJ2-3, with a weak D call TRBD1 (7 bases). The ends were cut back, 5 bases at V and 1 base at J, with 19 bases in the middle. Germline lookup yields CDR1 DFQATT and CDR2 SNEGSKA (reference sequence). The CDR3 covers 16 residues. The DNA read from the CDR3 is TGCAGTGCTGGTCAACAGGAGGGGGCACGCACAGATACG. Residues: CSAGQQEGARTDT. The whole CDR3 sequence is CSAGQQEGARTDTQYF.

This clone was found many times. The CDR3 bases that were read are TGTGCCACCAGACTGCGGAGTGGGGAGACC. It translates to CATRLRSGET. The full CDR3 protein is CATRLRSGETQYF. The V call is TRBV15, the J call TRBJ2-5; no clear D. The read stops 3 residues short of the end of the CDR3; the missing end is completed from the germline J gene. V was cut by 6 bases and J by 5 bases, with 13 bases left in between. This CDR3 is built from 13 residues. Germline CDR1 and CDR2: LNHNV and YYDKDF (reference sequence).

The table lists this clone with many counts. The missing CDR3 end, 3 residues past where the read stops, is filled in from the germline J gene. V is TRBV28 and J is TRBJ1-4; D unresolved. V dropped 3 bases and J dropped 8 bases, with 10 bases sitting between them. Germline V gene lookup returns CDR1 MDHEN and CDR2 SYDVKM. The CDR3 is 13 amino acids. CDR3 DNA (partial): TGTGCCAGCAGTTTGGTTACATACGAAAAA. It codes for CASSLVTYEK. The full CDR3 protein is CASSLVTYEKLFF.

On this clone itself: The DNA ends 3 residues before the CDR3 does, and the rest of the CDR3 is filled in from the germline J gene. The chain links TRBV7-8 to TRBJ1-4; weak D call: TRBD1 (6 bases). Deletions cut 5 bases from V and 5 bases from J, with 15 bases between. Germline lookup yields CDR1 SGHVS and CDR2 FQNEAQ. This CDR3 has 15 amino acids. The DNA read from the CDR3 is TGTGCCAGCAGCCCCGCGGGGGGGGCGAATGAAAAA. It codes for CASSPAGGANEK. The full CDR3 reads CASSPAGGANEKLFF. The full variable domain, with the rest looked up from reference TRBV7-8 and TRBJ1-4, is GAGVSQSPRYKVAKRGQDVALRCDPISGHVSLFWYQQALGQGPEFLTYFQNEAQLDKSGLPSDRFFAERPEGSVSTLKIQRTQQEDSAVYLCASSPAGGANEKLFFGSGTQLSVL.

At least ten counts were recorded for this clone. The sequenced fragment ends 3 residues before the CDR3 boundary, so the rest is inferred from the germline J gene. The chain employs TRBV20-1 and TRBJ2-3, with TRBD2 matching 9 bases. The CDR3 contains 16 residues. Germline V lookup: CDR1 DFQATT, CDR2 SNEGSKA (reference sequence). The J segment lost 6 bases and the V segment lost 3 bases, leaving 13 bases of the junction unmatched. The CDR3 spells CSASWRGGRELDTQYF. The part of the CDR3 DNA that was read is TGCAGTGCTAGTTGGCGGGGGGGGCGGGAGTTGGATACG.

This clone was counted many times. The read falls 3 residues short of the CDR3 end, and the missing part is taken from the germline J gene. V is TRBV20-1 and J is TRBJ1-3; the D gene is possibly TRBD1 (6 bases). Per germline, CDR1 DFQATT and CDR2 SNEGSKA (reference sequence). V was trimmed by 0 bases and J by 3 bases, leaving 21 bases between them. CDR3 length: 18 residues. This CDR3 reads CSAREAGAPFIFGNTIYF. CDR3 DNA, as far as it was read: TGCAGTGCTAGAGAAGCGGGGGCCCCCTTTATTTTTGGAAACACC.

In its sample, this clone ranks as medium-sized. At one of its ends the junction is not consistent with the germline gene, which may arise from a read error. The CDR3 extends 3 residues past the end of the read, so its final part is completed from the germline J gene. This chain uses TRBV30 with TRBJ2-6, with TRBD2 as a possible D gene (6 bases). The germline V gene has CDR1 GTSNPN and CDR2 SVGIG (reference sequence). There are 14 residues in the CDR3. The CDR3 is CAWSGGTGVNVLTF. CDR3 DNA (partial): TGTGCCTGGAGTGGGGGGACTGGGGTCAACGTC. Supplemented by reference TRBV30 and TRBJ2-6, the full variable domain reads SQTIHQWPATLVQPVGSPLSLECTVEGTSNPNLYWYRQAAGRGLQLLFYSVGIGQISSEVPQNLSASRPQDRQFILSSKKLLLSDSGFYLCAWSGGTGVNVLTFGAGSRLTVL.

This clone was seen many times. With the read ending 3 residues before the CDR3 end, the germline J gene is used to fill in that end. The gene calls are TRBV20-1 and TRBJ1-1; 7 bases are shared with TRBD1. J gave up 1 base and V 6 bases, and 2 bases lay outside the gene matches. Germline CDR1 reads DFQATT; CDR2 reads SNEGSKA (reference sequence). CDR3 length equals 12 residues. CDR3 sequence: CSADRENTEAFF. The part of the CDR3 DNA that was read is TGCAGTGCAGACAGGGAGAACACTGAA.

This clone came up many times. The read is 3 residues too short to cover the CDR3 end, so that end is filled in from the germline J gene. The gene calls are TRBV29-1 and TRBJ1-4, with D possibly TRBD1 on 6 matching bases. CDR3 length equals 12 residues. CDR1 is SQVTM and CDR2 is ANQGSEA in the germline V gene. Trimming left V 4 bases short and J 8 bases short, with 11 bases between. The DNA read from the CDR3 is TGCAGCGTTGTGCGGGGGCAAGAAAAA. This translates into CSVVRGQEK. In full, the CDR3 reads CSVVRGQEKLFF.

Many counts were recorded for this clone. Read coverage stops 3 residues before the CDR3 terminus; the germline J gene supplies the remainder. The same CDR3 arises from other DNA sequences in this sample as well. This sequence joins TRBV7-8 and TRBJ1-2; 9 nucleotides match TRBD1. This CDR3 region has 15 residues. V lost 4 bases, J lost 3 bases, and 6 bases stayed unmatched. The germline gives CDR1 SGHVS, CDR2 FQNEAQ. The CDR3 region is CASSSATGGHYGYTF. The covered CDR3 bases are TGTGCCAGCAGCTCTGCGACAGGGGGGCACTATGGC.